A selection of T cell receptor beta chains follows, all from one sample in a study of T cells in Graves' hyperthyroidism and ophthalmopathy. TCRdb re-called the multiplex PCR reads through MiXCR, storing one row per CDR3 protein. The repertoire holds a few hundred thousand distinct CDR3 sequences, with about 43% as singletons. Sample: peripheral blood or thyroid tissue (not recorded which). The receptors here all came from a woman aged 18-35 years with Graves' hyperthyroidism. Each CDR3 is given with its conserved first and last residue. D genes are given only for firm matches. A row's size may be missing; if present it is once, few, many or a size class.

>TRBD1|TRBV20-1|TRBJ1-2|.
TGCAGTGCTACCGGACAGGGAAGTAACTATGGCTACACCTTC
CSATGQGSNYGYTF
>.|TRBV5-5|TRBJ1-2|.
TGTGCCTGCAATCCGGGAGGGGACGCAGCTAACTATGGCTACACCTTC
CACNPGGDAANYGYTF
>TRBD1|TRBV13|TRBJ1-2|.
TGTGCCAGCAGCTTAGGCTCAGGGGGCCGACCCAACTATGGCTACACCTTC
CASSLGSGGRPNYGYTF
>TRBD1|TRBV7-3|TRBJ2-5|few
TGTGCCAGCAGCCGGACAGGGGAGTTAGGGGGGACCCAGTACTTC
CASSRTGELGGTQYF
>.|TRBV6-6|TRBJ2-7|many
TGTGCCAGCATCGAGGCCTTCCGGGTCCACGAGCAGTACTTC
CASIEAFRVHEQYF
>TRBD2|TRBV20-1|TRBJ2-2|many
TGCAGTGCACGGACTAGCGGGAGTACCGGGGAGCTGTTTTTT
CSARTSGSTGELFF
>.|TRBV9|TRBJ2-2|few
TGTGCCAGCAGCTCTGGACTGGAGACCGGGGAGCTGCTTTTT
CASSSGLETGELLF
>TRBD1|TRBV7-9|TRBJ2-3|.
TGTGCCAGCAGCTCCCAGGGGGTCCCGGCTATAACAGATACGCAGTATTTT
CASSSQGVPAITDTQYF
>.|TRBV15|TRBJ2-5|.
TGTGCCACCAGCAGAGAAGGCGGGACCCAAGAGACCCAGTACTTC
CATSREGGTQETQYF
>TRBD2|TRBV15|TRBJ2-7|.
TGTGCCACCAGCAGAGATCCCGGCGGGAGGGCCTCCTACAATGAGCAGTACTTC
CATSRDPGGRASYNEQYF
>.|TRBV20-1|TRBJ2-3|.
TGCAGTGCCCCCCCCAGGGGACGCACAGATACGCAGTATTTT
CSAPPRGRTDTQYF
>TRBD1|TRBV7-9|TRBJ1-4|many
TGTGCCAGCAGCTGGACAGGCACCGAAAAACTGTTTTTT
CASSWTGTEKLFF
>.|TRBV7-3|TRBJ2-7|many
TGTGCCAGCAGCTTGGGGACAACCTACGAGCAGTACTTC
CASSLGTTYEQYF
>.|TRBV7-6|TRBJ1-5|.
TGTGCCAGCAGCTCGTACGGTTACGAGCAGCCCCAGCATTTT
CASSSYGYEQPQHF
>TRBD1|TRBV11-3|TRBJ2-2|many
TGTGCCAGCAGCTTAGACATTGTTGGGACAGGGGTGACCGGGGAGCTGTTTTTT
CASSLDIVGTGVTGELFF
>.|TRBV6-4|TRBJ2-3|.
TGTGCCAGCAGTGACCTGGCAGGGAACACAGATACGCAGTATTTT
CASSDLAGNTDTQYF
>.|TRBV5-6|TRBJ1-2|many
TGTGCCAGCAGGGAGGAGAACTATGGCTACACCTTC
CASREENYGYTF
>.|TRBV9|TRBJ1-2|many
TGTGCCGGTCACCGGGGGGAGATCGACTATGGCTACACCTTC
CAGHRGEIDYGYTF
>.|TRBV10-3|TRBJ1-1|many
TGTGCCATCAGTGATCTCGACGGAGGGGAGAACACTGAAGCTTTCTTT
CAISDLDGGENTEAFF
>.|TRBV29-1|TRBJ1-2|.
TGCAGCGTTCGGGGTAGAAGCTACACCTTC
CSVRGRSYTF
>.|TRBV19|TRBJ1-1|few
TGTGCCAGTAGTACGTCAGGGGTCGGCACTGAAGCTTTCTTT
CASSTSGVGTEAFF
>TRBD2|TRBV7-9|TRBJ2-1|.
TGTGCCAGCAGCTCAGGACTAGCGGGAGCGCGTGAGCAGTTCTTC
CASSSGLAGAREQFF
>TRBD2|TRBV14|TRBJ2-3|.
TGTGCCAGCAGCCCCGATGGAGCGGGAGGTAGCACAGATACGCAGTATTTT
CASSPDGAGGSTDTQYF
>TRBD1|TRBV11-1|TRBJ2-7|many
TGTGCCAGCAGCCCAGACAGGGTTCGCTACGAGCAGTACTTC
CASSPDRVRYEQYF
>.|TRBV2|TRBJ2-4|.
TGTGCCAGCTCGGACACCCTAGCCAAAAACATTCAGTACTTC
CASSDTLAKNIQYF
>TRBD1|TRBV20-1|TRBJ2-7|.
TGCAGTGCTAGGGACAGGGCTGGGGCGAGCTACGAGCAGTACTTC
CSARDRAGASYEQYF
>TRBD2|TRBV20-1|TRBJ2-7|many
TGCAGTGCTGGTAGCGGGAGGTCTTACGAGCAGTACTTC
CSAGSGRSYEQYF
>.|TRBV4-3|TRBJ1-5|.
TGCGCCAGCAGCCAAGTTGGGGCCGGGGGATCCAATCAGCCCCAGCATTTT
CASSQVGAGGSNQPQHF
>.|TRBV12-3/TRBV12-4|TRBJ1-4|.
TGTGCCAGCCACGGGGCAGGGACCCCCGGAGAAAAACTGTTTTTT
CASHGAGTPGEKLFF
>.|TRBV25-1|TRBJ1-1|.
TGTGCCAGCAGTGCGGACGGTGGGACTGAAGCTTTCTTT
CASSADGGTEAFF
>TRBD1|TRBV29-1|TRBJ1-1|many
TGCAGCGTTGTACAGGGGTTAAACACTGAAGCTTTCTTT
CSVVQGLNTEAFF
>.|TRBV9|TRBJ2-3|.
TGTGCCAGCAGCGTAGCTTCAGATACGCAGTATTTT
CASSVASDTQYF
>TRBD2|TRBV6-6|TRBJ2-7|many
TGTGCCAGCAATTCCGGGGGGTACGAGCAGTACTTC
CASNSGGYEQYF
>TRBD2|TRBV20-1|TRBJ2-5|.
TGCAGTGCTAGAGGACTAGCGGGAGAGTGGGAGACCCAGTACTTC
CSARGLAGEWETQYF
>.|TRBV5-1|TRBJ1-2|many
TGCGCCAGCAGCAAGGGACACGCCTATGGCTACACCTTC
CASSKGHAYGYTF
>.|TRBV2|TRBJ1-4|.
TGTGCCAGCAGGCTACTAGCGGGAGGAGAGGAAAAACTGTTTTTT
CASRLLAGGEEKLFF
>.|TRBV29-1|TRBJ2-2|.
TGCAGCGTTGAAGATTACGGGAACACCGGGGAGCTGTTTTTT
CSVEDYGNTGELFF
>.|TRBV6-5|TRBJ2-5|many
TGTGCCAGCAGCCGCACAGGGAACTATCAAGAGACCCAGTACTTC
CASSRTGNYQETQYF
>.|TRBV7-2|TRBJ2-2|few
TGTGCCAGCAGCTCCAGCGGGAACACCGGGGAGCTGTTTTTT
CASSSSGNTGELFF
>TRBD1|TRBV27|TRBJ1-4|.
TGTGCCAGCAGTCACCGGGACAGTAATGAAAAACTGTTTTTT
CASSHRDSNEKLFF
>TRBD2|TRBV7-9|TRBJ2-3|.
TGTGCCAGCACCCCACGAACTAGCGGGGCTACTAGCACAGATACGCAGTATTTT
CASTPRTSGATSTDTQYF
>.|TRBV2|TRBJ2-1|.
TGTGCCAGCAGTACTAGAAACAATGAGCAGTTCTTC
CASSTRNNEQFF
>.|TRBV24-1|TRBJ2-2|many
TGTGCCACCAGTGATCTGCCCCGGGCTGGCACCGGGGAGCTGTTTTTT
CATSDLPRAGTGELFF
>.|TRBV15|TRBJ1-4|.
.
CATSGGMKNCFF
>TRBD1|TRBV6-5|TRBJ1-1|few
TGTGCCAGCAGTACCTTTCCGGGACAGGGATTGACTGAAGCTTTCTTT
CASSTFPGQGLTEAFF
>.|TRBV15|TRBJ2-7|large
TGTGCCACCAGCAGAGATCGGGTCGAGCAGTACTTC
CATSRDRVEQYF
>.|TRBV5-4|TRBJ1-1|.
TGTGCCAGCAGCTCTCCGGGACGGGGATCATTTGGGAACACTGAAGCTTTCTTT
CASSSPGRGSFGNTEAFF
>TRBD1|TRBV12-3/TRBV12-4|TRBJ2-5|many
TGTGCCAGCAGTCCCTGGGACAGGGGAGAGACCCAGTACTTC
CASSPWDRGETQYF
>.|TRBV6-9|TRBJ1-2|many
TGTGCCAGCAGTTATTCACCGGGATACTATGGCTACACCTTC
CASSYSPGYYGYTF